This TCR beta chain comes out of a study of blood T cell repertoires in COVID-19. The wider study: COVID-19 samples, acute and convalescent, were from the United States, Italy and Spain. PBMCs, B-cell-depleted T cells, or T cells provided the cDNA or gDNA that made up the material.

The CDR3 is made up of 20 amino acids. The V gene's germline CDR1 is SGHNT and CDR2 YYREEE (reference sequence). V lost 0 bases, J lost 2 bases, and 9 bases stayed unmatched. Clones were read by immunoSEQ multiplex PCR, and TCRdb kept only the in-frame ones, dropping some. The sample records fewer than 300,000 clones, 83% being singletons. This receptor was obtained from a woman aged 70-85 years with active or convalescent COVID-19. The chain combines TRBV5-4 with TRBJ2-6; 12 nucleotides match TRBD1. Material: peripheral blood. In nucleotides, the CDR3 is TGTGCCAGCAGCTTGGACCTGTCCGGGACAGGGGGCCCTGGGGCCAACGTCCTGACTTTC. The encoded protein is CASSLDLSGTGGPGANVLTF.